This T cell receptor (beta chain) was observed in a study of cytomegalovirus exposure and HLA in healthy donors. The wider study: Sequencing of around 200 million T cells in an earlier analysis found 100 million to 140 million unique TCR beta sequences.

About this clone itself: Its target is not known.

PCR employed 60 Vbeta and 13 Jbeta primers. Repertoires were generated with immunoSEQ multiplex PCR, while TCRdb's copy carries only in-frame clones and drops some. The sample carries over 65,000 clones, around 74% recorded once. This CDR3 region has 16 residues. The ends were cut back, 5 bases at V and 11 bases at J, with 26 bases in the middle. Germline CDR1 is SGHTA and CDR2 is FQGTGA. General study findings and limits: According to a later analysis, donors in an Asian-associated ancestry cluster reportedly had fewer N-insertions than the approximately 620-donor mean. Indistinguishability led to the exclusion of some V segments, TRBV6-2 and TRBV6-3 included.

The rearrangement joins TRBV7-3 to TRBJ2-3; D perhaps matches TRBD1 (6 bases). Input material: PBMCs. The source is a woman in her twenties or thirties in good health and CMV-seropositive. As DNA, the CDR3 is TGTGCCAGCAGCCCCAGAAAGAGACAGGTACTCACTAAGCAGTATTTT. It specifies CASSPRKRQVLTKQYF.